This T cell receptor beta chain comes out of a study of cytomegalovirus exposure and HLA in healthy donors. It was with 60 Vbeta and 13 Jbeta primers that the PCR ran. Sequencing used immunoSEQ multiplex PCR; TCRdb keeps in-frame clones, though not all of them. In the table there are 150,000 to 200,000 clones, roughly 84% of which are singletons. This CDR3 has 16 amino acids. Germline trimming cut 5 bases from V and 4 bases from J; bases unmatched to any gene: 14. Looked up from germline, CDR1 is MGHDK and CDR2 is SYGVNS. This clone was found a few times. The source of this sequence is a girl under three years old in good health and CMV-seronegative. Sequencing used PBMCs. V gene TRBV25-1 combines with J gene TRBJ2-7; 7 nucleotides match TRBD1. The DNA of the CDR3 is TGTGCCAGCAGTCTTCACAATCTGGGACAGTCATACGAGCAGTACTTC. Protein: CASSLHNLGQSYEQYF.